This T cell receptor (beta chain) came from a study of Graves' ophthalmopathy and Graves' hyperthyroidism. For the study at large: If no ophthalmopathy appeared within 18 months of follow-up, hyperthyroidism was termed stable.

There are a few counts of this clonotype. Its cognate antigen is unknown. Amplifying from RNA transcripts, the study obtained TCR beta CDR3 regions. Scientists carried out first-round RT-PCR using HTBI primers and then a second-round multiplex PCR. From the multiplex PCR reads, TCRdb called clonotypes with MiXCR, one entry per CDR3 protein. Of more than 1,000,000 distinct CDR3 sequences listed, about 40% are singletons. This CDR3 has 16 residues. Germline V gene data show CDR1 as SGHVS and CDR2 as FQNEAQ. Trimming took 5 bases from V and 10 from J; bases not matched to a gene: 14. Study conclusions and caveats: A model of 13 signatures distinguished ophthalmopathy from stable hyperthyroidism at approximately 90% sensitivity and around 81% specificity. Most expanded thyroid clonotypes above 0.001 frequency also appeared in blood.

Other autoimmune diseases, uncontrolled infections, pregnancy or lactation excluded patients from enrollment. Sequenced material: peripheral blood or thyroid tissue (not recorded which). The sequence came from an adult man with Graves' hyperthyroidism. The V gene is TRBV7-8, the J gene TRBJ1-6; 7 bases are shared with TRBD1. CDR3 nucleotide sequence: TGTGCCAGCAGCGTCAACCGGGACAGCATATACTCACCCCTCCACTTT. Protein sequence: CASSVNRDSIYSPLHF.